The rows below give T cell receptor beta chains drawn from one sample of a study of multiple sclerosis patients with progressive multifocal leukoencephalopathy. The table came from immunoSEQ multiplex PCR; TCRdb's copy has only in-frame clones and leaves some out. The profile shows 20,000 to 30,000 clones, around 90% of them singletons. The sequenced sample was PBMCs, obtained from a patient treated with natalizumab. The origin of the receptors is a young man with multiple sclerosis. Both conserved end residues are part of each CDR3. The order of the fields is D gene, CDR3 length, clone size, J gene, V gene, CDR3 DNA, CDR3 protein. The D gene is left open where the match is weak. Expanded clones get a size class; other rows say once, few or many, or leave the size out.

- | 13 | - | TRBJ2-7 | TRBV27 | TGTGCCTGTCGGGCAGGGAACTCCTACGAGCAGTACTTC | CACRAGNSYEQYF
- | 15 | - | TRBJ2-1 | TRBV5-1 | TGCGCCAGCAGCCCCGACGGGATCTCCTACAATGAGCAGTTCTTC | CASSPDGISYNEQFF
- | 13 | - | TRBJ1-4 | TRBV18 | TGTGCCAGCTCAGCAATCCTAAATGAAAAACTGTTTTTT | CASSAILNEKLFF
TRBD1 | 12 | - | TRBJ2-7 | TRBV2 | TGTGCCAGCATTCGACAGGGTTACGAGCAGTACTTC | CASIRQGYEQYF
TRBD2 | 14 | few | TRBJ2-1 | TRBV7-2 | TGTGCCAGCAGTTATCGGGGGGAGTGGAATGAGCAGTTCTTC | CASSYRGEWNEQFF
TRBD1 | 15 | - | TRBJ1-2 | TRBV19 | TGTGCCAGTAGAGACAGGGGGAGGAGTGATGGAGGCTACACCTTC | CASRDRGRSDGGYTF
TRBD1 | 16 | - | TRBJ2-7 | TRBV27 | TGTGCCAGCAGTTTACTGACAGGGGGGGTCTCCTACGAGCAGTACTTC | CASSLLTGGVSYEQYF
TRBD2 | 17 | - | TRBJ2-1 | TRBV18 | TGTGCCAGCTCACCACCTACCAGCGGGAGCTCCTACAATGAGCAGTTCTTC | CASSPPTSGSSYNEQFF
- | 13 | - | TRBJ1-5 | TRBV25-1 | TGTGCCAGCAGGGAGAGTAGCAATCAGCCCCAGCATTTT | CASRESSNQPQHF
- | 19 | - | TRBJ2-6 | TRBV4-1 | TGCGCCAGCAGCTCATTGGGGAGGGGGCGCTTAGCTGGGGCCAACGTCCTGACTTTC | CASSSLGRGRLAGANVLTF
- | 12 | once | TRBJ2-4 | TRBV19 | TGTGCCAGTATCTCCCCTGGAAACATTCAGTACTTC | CASISPGNIQYF
- | 14 | once | TRBJ1-5 | TRBV11-2 | TGTGCCAGCAGTTCAACCGGCTCGGGGCAGCCCCAGCATTTT | CASSSTGSGQPQHF
- | 15 | once | TRBJ2-1 | TRBV9 | TGTGCCAGCAGCGTATCGGACGGCCCCTACAATGAGCAGTTCTTC | CASSVSDGPYNEQFF
TRBD2 | 14 | once | TRBJ2-1 | TRBV10-1 | TGCGCCAGCAGTGAAGCGGGAGGGAGAGGTGAGCAGTTCTTC | CASSEAGGRGEQFF
TRBD1 | 17 | - | TRBJ2-6 | TRBV5-1 | TGCGCCAGCAGCTTAGGGACAGGGGTCCCTGGGGCCAACGTCCTGACTTTC | CASSLGTGVPGANVLTF
- | 13 | - | TRBJ2-2 | TRBV9 | TGTGCCAGCAGCGGCGGCTTTACCGGGGAGCTGTTTTTT | CASSGGFTGELFF
- | 14 | - | TRBJ2-1 | TRBV19 | TGTGCCAGTAGAACAGGGCCGTCCTACAATGAGCAGTTCTTC | CASRTGPSYNEQFF
TRBD1 | 15 | - | TRBJ1-4 | TRBV7-9 | TGTGCCAGCAGCTCGACCGGGACAGGGGTGGAAAAACTGTTTTTT | CASSSTGTGVEKLFF
TRBD2 | 16 | - | TRBJ2-3 | TRBV7-2 | TGTGCCACTTCATCCGGGACTAGCGGGAGAGGGCTTACGCAGTATTTT | CATSSGTSGRGLTQYF
- | 13 | - | TRBJ2-5 | TRBV10-3 | TGTGCCATCAGTGAGGGTGACCAAGAGACCCAGTACTTC | CAISEGDQETQYF
TRBD2 | 16 | - | TRBJ2-7 | TRBV6-5 | TGTGCCAGCAGTTACAGATCAGCGGGAGACTACTACGAGCAGTACTTC | CASSYRSAGDYYEQYF
- | 14 | - | TRBJ1-2 | TRBV27 | TGTGCCAGCAGTTTACAGCCCAGAAACTATGGCTACACCTTC | CASSLQPRNYGYTF
- | 16 | - | TRBJ2-2 | TRBV4-3 | TGCGCCAGCAGCCCCCCCCCAGGGGCGAACACCGGGGAGCTGTTTTTT | CASSPPPGANTGELFF
- | 16 | once | TRBJ1-1 | TRBV4-1 | TGCGCCAGCAGCCAATCAGGACATAACCCGAACACTGAAGCTTTCTTT | CASSQSGHNPNTEAFF
- | 14 | - | TRBJ2-3 | TRBV5-4 | TGTGCCAGCAGCTTGGCCTCGGGAGCAGATACGCAGTATTTT | CASSLASGADTQYF
- | 14 | - | TRBJ1-1 | TRBV30 | TGTGCCTGGAGTGTACTGCCCACGAACACTGAAGCTTTCTTT | CAWSVLPTNTEAFF
TRBD1 | 15 | once | TRBJ2-2 | TRBV5-1 | TGCGCCAGCAGCTTGGAGGGACAGGGGACCGGGGAGCTGTTTTTT | CASSLEGQGTGELFF
- | 13 | - | TRBJ2-3 | TRBV4-1 | TGCGCCAGCAAAGGACATGGGACAGATACGCAGTATTTT | CASKGHGTDTQYF
TRBD1 | 17 | - | TRBJ1-4 | TRBV19 | TGTGCCAGTAAGAGGATGGGCCAGGGGGCAGCTAATGAAAAACTGTTTTTT | CASKRMGQGAANEKLFF
- | 15 | - | TRBJ1-5 | TRBV6-1 | TGTGCCAGCAGTGAAAGTCAGGGGATTATGCAGCCCCAGCATTTT | CASSESQGIMQPQHF